The clone carrying this T cell receptor beta chain has a handful of counts. What it recognizes is unknown. This record comes from a study of human T cells and chemical hapten exposure. Study-level information: For sensitization, 2% DPC was applied to a 2 cm by 2 cm patch of upper inner arm skin. Patients, largely female, had alopecia areata, totalis or universalis. The patch tests put 0.01% DPC on the skin of the upper back and were read 6 days later. General study results and limits: PT1 expanded TCR counts correlated positively with patch test score.

The V gene's germline CDR1 is SEHNR and CDR2 FQNEAQ (reference sequence). The CDR3 has 13 residues. The V end was cut by 5 bases, the J end by 0 bases, with 7 bases between. TCRdb independently ran MiXCR on the RACE reads; one entry per CDR3 protein. The data hold about 140,000 distinct CDR3 sequences, with about an eighth observed a single time. As for time point: patch test 2, 6 weeks after DPC sensitization. The treatment: therapeutic diphenylcyclopropenone sensitization with weekly scalp DPC. V is TRBV7-9 and J is TRBJ1-1, with no clear D. This sample comprised whole blood, obtained in connection with sensitization to the hapten diphenylcyclopropenone (DPC). The clonotype was recovered from a woman aged 45-65 years with alopecia areata. Some clones in this sample may be carry-over from other donors' samples. The CDR3 DNA reads TGTGCCAGCAGCCCAGAGGTGAACACTGAAGCTTTCTTT. It specifies CASSPEVNTEAFF.